The text below deals with one T cell receptor (beta chain). The antigen remains undetermined. Some clones are missing from TCRdb's copy, which holds only in-frame ones; the method was immunoSEQ multiplex PCR. The profile shows roughly 28,000 clones, about 76% of them singletons. The CDR3 length is 15 residues. V shed 4 bases and J 4 bases; nucleotides not matched to a gene: 5. CDR1 SEHNR and CDR2 FQNEAQ come from the germline V gene (reference sequence). These data come from a study of immune evolution from preneoplasia to lung adenocarcinoma. Study as a whole: HLA loss of heterozygosity: roughly 6.4% AIS, about 15% MIA, about 32% ADC, none AAH. General study findings and limits: Compared with EGFR-mutant or double wild-type lesions, KRAS-mutant nodules were more clonal.

Two lung cancer pathologists independently confirmed each histologic diagnosis. The origin of this receptor is a person aged 60 to 70 with invasive lung adenocarcinoma. Some clones in this sample may be carry-over from other donors' samples. The chain carries TRBV7-9 and TRBJ1-5; 9 bases line up with TRBD1. Material: FFPE invasive lung adenocarcinoma tissue. CDR3 sequence: CASSSTGGGNQPQHF. CDR3 nucleotide sequence: TGTGCCAGCAGCTCGACAGGGGGAGGGAATCAGCCCCAGCATTTT.